This T cell receptor (beta chain) was recovered during a study of radiotherapy plus CTLA-4 blockade in lung cancer. Between the trimmed V and J ends, which lost 8 bases and 7 bases, there was a span of 14 bases. Germline assignment: CDR1 MNHNS and CDR2 SASEGT. CDR3 length equals 12 residues. Sequenced by immunoSEQ multiplex PCR; TCRdb stores in-frame clones only, minus some. The sample lists roughly 60,000 clones; around 69% were seen once. The source is a human donor with non-small cell lung cancer who had a complete response to radiotherapy plus ipilimumab. V usage is TRBV6-1 and J usage is TRBJ1-1, with TRBD1 as a possible D gene (5 bases). The source was peripheral blood, collected from a patient treated with radiotherapy plus ipilimumab. The CDR3 loop reads CASGREGHEAFF. DNA for the CDR3: TGTGCCAGCGGCAGGGAGGGTCATGAAGCTTTCTTT.